These 12 T cell receptor beta chains originate from one sample sequenced in a study of response to subunit inactivated influenza vaccine. TCRdb called the RT-PCR reads again in MiXCR, with one record for every CDR3 protein. The sample has about 540,000 distinct CDR3 sequences; roughly 25% are singletons. This sample also belongs to another study, concerning T cells expressing NK-cell markers. From that paper: 5'RACE template switching with UMIs produced the TCR beta cDNA.

Sequences were derived from CD4+ T cells sorted from PBMCs, sampled 11 to 12 days after vaccination. The receptors were sampled from a man aged 50-59 years who received an inactivated influenza vaccine.

The chain employs TRBV4-2 and TRBJ1-2; 7 positions match TRBD1. Germline CDR1 LGHNA, CDR2 YNFKEQ. This CDR3 has 15 residues. J gave up 3 bases and V 1 base, and 5 bases lay outside the gene matches. CDR3 protein: CASSQGGQAYYGYTF. Here the CDR3 DNA reads TGTGCCAGCAGCCAAGGAGGACAGGCATACTATGGCTACACCTTC.

This clonotype was seen only a few times. The J gene is TRBJ2-4, the V gene TRBV20-1; D remains ambiguous. CDR3 length: 14 residues. The ends were cut back, 1 base at V and 4 bases at J, with 11 bases in the middle. Per the germline V gene, CDR1 is DFQATT and CDR2 is SNEGSKA (reference sequence). The CDR3 DNA reads TGCAGTGCTAGAGCCGTTGGCGGAAAAAACATTCAGTACTTC. This sequence encodes CSARAVGGKNIQYF.

The V gene is TRBV4-3, the J gene TRBJ2-5; D not certain. This CDR3 region has 13 residues. Germline values: CDR1 LGHNA, CDR2 YSLEER. V lost 2 bases and J 3 bases, leaving 7 bases between the germline ends. The CDR3 DNA follows: TGCGCCAGCAGCCAAAGTTTTGAAGAGACCCAGTACTTC. The encoded protein is CASSQSFEETQYF.

The chain uses TRBV4-2 and TRBJ2-3; TRBD2 aligns across 16 bases. Germline V gene lookup returns CDR1 LGHNA and CDR2 YNFKEQ. J lost 2 bases, V lost 4 bases, and 6 bases had no gene match. The CDR3 is made up of 18 amino acids. The CDR3 bases are TGTGCCAGCAGCCTCGGGACTAGCGGGAGGGCCGTCACAGATACGCAGTATTTT. As protein: CASSLGTSGRAVTDTQYF.

The table lists this clonotype with a count of one. The chain carries TRBV21-1 and TRBJ2-5; the table gives TRBD1 as D, unverified against the DNA. TRBV21-1 is recorded as a pseudogene. CDR3 size: 17 residues. In DNA, the CDR3 is TGTGCCAGCAGCAAAGACCCCCCGGGGACAGGCCAAGAGACCCAGTACTTC. Its translation: CASSKDPPGTGQETQYF.

The sample holds a few counts of this clonotype. This chain connects TRBV20-1 to TRBJ2-1; D call uncertain. Trimming pared 0 bases from V and 6 bases from J, leaving 9 bases between. The CDR3 spans 13 residues. Germline values: CDR1 DFQATT, CDR2 SNEGSKA (reference sequence). CDR3 nucleotides: TGCAGTGCTAGAGATGGCACGAGCAATGAGCAGTTCTTC. It yields the protein CSARDGTSNEQFF.

This clonotype has only a few counts. V usage is TRBV20-1 and J usage is TRBJ2-3; TRBD1 is a possible D gene (6 bases). Germline loops: CDR1 DFQATT, CDR2 SNEGSKA (reference sequence). The V and J ends lost 0 bases and 0 bases respectively, with 13 bases between them. The CDR3 spans 16 residues. The CDR3, as DNA: TGCAGTGCTAGAGATCGAGGACAGAGAAGCACAGATACGCAGTATTTT. It specifies CSARDRGQRSTDTQYF.

This chain uses TRBV6-2 or TRBV6-3 with TRBJ2-5; TRBD1 aligns across 7 bases. V dropped 4 bases and J dropped 9; count of bases not matched to a gene: 2. The V gene's germline CDR1 is MNHEY and CDR2 SVGEGT. The CDR3 has 11 amino acids. The CDR3 DNA sequence: TGTGCCAGCAGTTTGGGACAGCCCCAGTACTTC. Translation gives CASSLGQPQYF.

This chain uses TRBV28 with TRBJ2-7, with D possibly being TRBD1 (5 bases). Germline loops: CDR1 MDHEN, CDR2 SYDVKM. V was pared by 3 bases and J by 1 base, with 13 bases between. The CDR3 is 15 amino acids. The CDR3 spells CASSFQGLGSYEQYF. The CDR3 nucleotides are TGTGCCAGCAGTTTCCAGGGTTTGGGATCCTACGAGCAGTACTTC. The full variable domain, rest sourced from reference TRBV28 and TRBJ2-7, is DVKVTQSSRYLVKRTGEKVFLECVQDMDHENMFWYRQDPGLGLRLIYFSYDVKMKEKGDIPEGYSVSREKKERFSLILESASTNQTSMYLCASSFQGLGSYEQYFGPGTRLTVT.

The rearrangement uses TRBV5-1 and TRBJ1-4; D not certain. The CDR3 totals 18 residues. The V end was cut by 0 bases, the J end by 3 bases, with 18 bases between. Germline loops: CDR1 SGHRS, CDR2 YFSETQ. DNA for the CDR3: TGCGCCAGCAGCTTGGAGGGAGGGCCCCATAGGCCTAATGAAAAACTGTTTTTT. As protein: CASSLEGGPHRPNEKLFF.

This clonotype was detected only a few times. This rearrangement joins TRBV20-1 to TRBJ2-1; 10 nucleotides agree with TRBD2. Germline lookup yields CDR1 DFQATT and CDR2 SNEGSKA (reference sequence). The CDR3 length is 16 residues. V shed 3 bases and J 1 base; nucleotides not matched to a gene: 6. The DNA of the CDR3 is TGCAGTGCTAGCCCCAGCGGGAGGGCTTCCTACAATGAGCAGTTCTTC. Its protein is CSASPSGRASYNEQFF.

The chain employs TRBV6-2 or TRBV6-3 and TRBJ2-7; 11 bases match TRBD1. This CDR3 is 15 amino acids long. The germline CDR1 and CDR2 sequences are MNHEY and SVGEGT. V shed 5 bases and J 4 bases; nucleotides not matched to a gene: 7. CDR3 nucleotides: TGTGCCAGCAGTAACGGACAGGGGGCAGGGTACGAGCAGTACTTC. Its translation is CASSNGQGAGYEQYF.